A single sample is the source of the 18 T cell receptor beta chains below, sequenced in a study of blood T cell repertoires in COVID-19. Sequencing used immunoSEQ multiplex PCR; TCRdb keeps in-frame clones, though not all of them. The sample yields about 250,000 clones, 70% to 85% seen once. The sample consisted of peripheral blood. These receptors all come from a woman of 80 years or more with active or convalescent COVID-19.

This clone came up a few times. The CDR3 spells CASSLFSSGSTDTQYF. DNA of the CDR3: TGCGCCAGCAGCCTGTTCAGTAGCGGGAGCACAGATACGCAGTATTTT. The rearrangement uses TRBV5-1 and TRBJ2-3; 7 nucleotides match TRBD2. The trim removed 4 bases at V and 0 bases at J, leaving 8 bases unmatched. CDR1 is SGHRS, CDR2 YFSETQ, per germline. The CDR3 consists of 16 residues. Using reference TRBV5-1 and TRBJ2-3 for the parts outside the CDR3, the full variable domain is KAGVTQTPRYLIKTRGQQVTLSCSPISGHRSVSWYQQTPGQGLQFLFEYFSETQRNKGNFPGRFSGRQFSNSRSEMNVSTLELGDSALYLCASSLFSSGSTDTQYFGPGTRLTVL.

This sequence joins TRBV6-5 and TRBJ2-7, with a weak D call TRBD1 (5 bases). The germline V gene encodes CDR1 MNHEY and CDR2 SVGAGI. Trimming cost V 6 bases and J 5 bases, with 17 bases left between them. The CDR3 sequence is 14 residues long. CDR3 in DNA: TGTGCCAGCAGCCCGGACATCGGAAGAAACGAGCAGTACTTC. It is translated as CASSPDIGRNEQYF.

V gene TRBV13 combines with J gene TRBJ2-1; 8 bases fit TRBD2. CDR3 size: 16 residues. The germline CDR1 and CDR2 sequences are PRHDT and FYEKMQ (reference sequence). Trimming cost V 4 bases and J 4 bases; bases outside gene matches: 9. This chain's CDR3 is CASSSPGRGVYNEQFF. The CDR3 coding sequence is TGTGCCAGCAGCTCCCCCGGGCGGGGGGTTTACAATGAGCAGTTCTTC.

The genes are TRBV2 and TRBJ1-6, with a possible D match to TRBD1 (5 bases). V was cut by 3 bases and J by 7 bases, with 13 bases left in between. This CDR3 has 15 residues. Germline CDR1 reads SNHLY; CDR2 reads FYNNEI. The CDR3 reads CASSETGVGNSPLHF. In DNA form, the CDR3 reads TGTGCCAGCAGTGAGACGGGGGTCGGGAATTCACCCCTCCACTTT.

The count of this clone is one. The CDR3 reads CASSPLGRGAKNIQYF. CDR3 sequence (DNA): TGCGCCAGCAGCCCCCTGGGTCGGGGGGCCAAAAACATTCAGTACTTC. This chain uses TRBV4-1 with TRBJ2-4; maybe TRBD2 (6 bases). Germline V gives CDR1 MGHRA, CDR2 YSYEKL. The CDR3 consists of 16 residues. V was shortened by 4 bases and J by 1 base, with 14 bases between the two germline ends.

The J gene is TRBJ2-3, the V gene TRBV19; perhaps TRBD2 as D (6 bases). CDR1 and CDR2 from the germline V gene are LNHDA and SQIVND (reference sequence). The CDR3 spans 13 residues. V was shortened by 4 bases and J by 11 bases, with 16 bases between the two germline ends. The CDR3 sequence is CASSRDLPKEQYF. The CDR3 DNA is TGTGCCAGTAGTAGGGACTTGCCGAAGGAGCAGTATTTT. Complete variable domain (other parts from reference TRBV19 and TRBJ2-3): DGGITQSPKYLFRKEGQNVTLSCEQNLNHDAMYWYRQDPGQGLRLIYYSQIVNDFQKGDIAEGYSVSREKKESFPLTVTSAQKNPTAFYLCASSRDLPKEQYFGPGTRLTVL.

The chain uses TRBV5-1 and TRBJ2-1, with 10 bases aligning to TRBD2. Trimming cost V 2 bases and J 10 bases; bases outside gene matches: 9. Germline V lookup: CDR1 SGHRS, CDR2 YFSETQ. There are 15 residues in the CDR3. The CDR3 nucleotides are TGCGCCAGCAGCTTTAGCGGGAGGCCCGGGGAGGAGCAGTTCTTC. Translation: CASSFSGRPGEEQFF.

The rearrangement uses TRBV7-9 and TRBJ2-2, with D unresolved. V lost 6 bases to trimming and J lost 4 bases, with 18 bases between them. Germline loops: CDR1 SEHNR, CDR2 FQNEAQ (reference sequence). CDR3 length: 16 amino acids. DNA for the CDR3: TGTGCCAGCAGTTCCCCCGCCGCCCCGGGCACCGGGGAGCTGTTTTTT. This translates into CASSSPAAPGTGELFF.

This clone has more than one count but fewer than ten. The J gene is TRBJ1-5, the V gene TRBV6-1; a weak D match, TRBD1 (6 bases). Trimming left V 0 bases short and J 11 bases short, with 17 bases between. Looked up from germline, CDR1 is MNHNS and CDR2 is SASEGT. The length of the CDR3 is 15 residues. The CDR3 nucleotides are TGTGCCAGCAGTGAAGCGAACGCAGGGGTTTGGGCCCAGCATTTT. It specifies CASSEANAGVWAQHF.

The chain combines TRBV11-2 with TRBJ1-1, with 7 bases fitting TRBD1. After removal of 5 bases from V and 1 base from J, the junction contained 10 bases not matched to a gene. In germline, CDR1 is SGHAT, CDR2 FQNNGV. The CDR3 sequence is 16 residues long. The CDR3 reads CASSPLDRRWNTEAFF. CDR3 in DNA: TGTGCCAGCAGCCCCCTGGACAGGCGATGGAACACTGAAGCTTTCTTT. Supplemented by reference TRBV11-2 and TRBJ1-1, the full variable domain reads EAGVAQSPRYKIIEKRQSVAFWCNPISGHATLYWYQQILGQGPKLLIQFQNNGVVDDSQLPKDRFSAERLKGVDSTLKIQPAKLEDSAVYLCASSPLDRRWNTEAFFGQGTRLTVV.

This chain links TRBV28 with TRBJ1-5; the D gene is possibly TRBD1 (6 bases). Germline V gene lookup returns CDR1 MDHEN and CDR2 SYDVKM. This CDR3 is 14 amino acids long. The V gene lost 3 bases and the J gene lost 2 bases, with 8 bases spanning the gap. CDR3 residues: CASSFRQGNQPQHF. The CDR3 nucleotides read TGTGCCAGCAGTTTCAGACAGGGCAATCAGCCCCAGCATTTT.

This chain joins TRBV5-1 and TRBJ1-1; no firm D call. The germline V gene has CDR1 SGHRS and CDR2 YFSETQ. Trimming left V 2 bases short and J 2 bases short, with 10 bases between. This CDR3 contains 14 residues. The CDR3, as DNA: TGCGCCAGCAGCTTCACCGGGGTTAACACTGAAGCTTTCTTT. Translating it yields CASSFTGVNTEAFF.

This rearrangement joins TRBV3-1 (or the pseudogene TRBV3-2) to TRBJ1-1; D not certain. The V end was cut by 0 bases, the J end by 5 bases, with 22 bases between. This CDR3 is 18 amino acids long. Germline CDR1 LGHDT, CDR2 YNNKEL (reference sequence). CDR3 sequence reads: CASSQEIASLGSGTEAFF. The CDR3 coding sequence is TGTGCCAGCAGCCAAGAAATAGCTTCATTGGGTAGTGGGACTGAAGCTTTCTTT.

The chain employs TRBV11-2 and TRBJ2-5; TRBD2 matches 12 bases. V was clipped by 1 base and J by 3 bases; unmatched bases: 0. There are 15 residues in the CDR3. Germline V CDR1 and CDR2: SGHAT, FQNNGV. The CDR3 loop is CASSLGTSGEETQYF. DNA of the CDR3: TGTGCCAGCAGCTTAGGGACTAGCGGGGAAGAGACCCAGTACTTC.

This chain links TRBV5-1 with TRBJ2-2; TRBD2 aligns across 12 bases. CDR1 SGHRS and CDR2 YFSETQ come from the germline V gene. The CDR3 spans 15 residues. Trimming at V came to 6 bases and at J to 4 bases, leaving 4 bases not matched to a gene. CDR3 in amino acids: CASILAGGVTGELFF. CDR3 bases: TGCGCCAGCATCCTAGCGGGAGGGGTCACCGGGGAGCTGTTTTTT.

The chain links TRBV6-4 to TRBJ2-7; D is undetermined. This CDR3 contains 14 residues. Germline V CDR1 and CDR2: MRHNA, SNTAGT. V was cut by 0 bases and J by 3 bases, with 9 bases left in between. CDR3 amino acids: CASSDSARYYEQYF. As DNA, the CDR3 is TGTGCCAGCAGTGACTCGGCCCGTTACTACGAGCAGTACTTC.

This clone was detected only a few times. This chain links TRBV28 with TRBJ2-3; D perhaps matches TRBD2 (5 bases). CDR3 length: 15 residues. V shed 5 bases and J shed 0 bases, with 12 bases lying between them. Germline CDR1 is MDHEN and CDR2 is SYDVKM. The CDR3, as DNA: TGTGCCAGCAGTGAGCGGCTTACTAGCACAGATACGCAGTATTTT. It encodes CASSERLTSTDTQYF.

The chain joins TRBV5-1 to TRBJ2-4; 8 bases align to TRBD2. V trimming: 4 bases; J trimming: 5 bases; junction bases outside the gene matches: 11. This CDR3 region has 16 residues. Germline-derived CDR1 and CDR2 are SGHRS and YFSETQ. CDR3 sequence (DNA): TGCGCCAGCAGCAGGAAAAGCGGGGGCAGGGAAAACATTCAGTACTTC. Encoded protein: CASSRKSGGRENIQYF.